A single sample is the source of the 27 T cell receptor beta chains below, sequenced in a study of blood T cells in healthy people across ages. Alongside a J-beta primer mix, a sample-barcoded 5' primer served in a second PCR lasting about 7 to 12 cycles. TCRdb recomputed calls from the 5' RACE reads with MiXCR, one row per CDR3 protein. Found here are 700,000 to 950,000 distinct CDR3 sequences, about 42% of them singletons; the top ten hold roughly 19%. Sequenced: blood. Receptors were obtained from a woman between 55 and 75 years old in good health.

A few counts support this clonotype. This chain joins TRBV10-3 and TRBJ2-1, with TRBD1 identical over 9 bases. The CDR3 is 16 residues long. After removal of 10 bases from V and 2 bases from J, the junction contained 12 bases not matched to a gene. Germline lookup yields CDR1 ENHRY and CDR2 SYGVKD. The CDR3 here is CATSADRGVTYNEQFF. In DNA, the CDR3 is TGTGCCACCTCTGCGGACAGGGGAGTTACCTACAATGAGCAGTTCTTC.

This chain connects TRBV6-1 to TRBJ1-4; D unresolved. Germline V gene data show CDR1 as MNHNS and CDR2 as SASEGT. Trimming removed 2 bases at V and 7 bases at J, with 20 bases between. The CDR3 has 17 residues. CDR3 DNA sequence: TGTGCCAGCAGTGAACCGGACGACGGTCTCTATCGTGAAAAACTGTTTTTT. Translation: CASSEPDDGLYREKLFF.

The chain has TRBV11-1 and TRBJ2-5, with D possibly being TRBD1 (6 bases). The J call may be incorrect, as the DNA end agrees better with TRBJ2-7. The CDR3 totals 12 residues. Germline V lookup: CDR1 SGHAT, CDR2 FQDESV (reference sequence). DNA of the CDR3: TGTGCCAGCAGGGGCCGCAGGGGCGAGCAGTACTTC. Translated: CASRGRRGEQYF.

In this sample, this clonotype turned up many times. V and J are TRBV6-2 or TRBV6-3 and TRBJ2-3; D is undetermined. CDR3 length: 14 amino acids. Trimming took off 0 bases at V and 6 bases at J, with 10 bases between the two ends. The germline gives CDR1 MNHEY, CDR2 SVGEGT. CDR3 sequence reads: CASSYSSRRDTQYF. The CDR3 DNA sequence: TGTGCCAGCAGTTACTCGAGCAGGCGGGATACGCAGTATTTT.

The genes are TRBV5-1 and TRBJ1-4; no firm D call. The CDR3 consists of 14 residues. Germline lookup yields CDR1 SGHRS and CDR2 YFSETQ. V lost 4 bases, J lost 6 bases, and 13 bases lay in between. CDR3 DNA: TGCGCCAGCAGCCGGGCCCTATCCGATGAAAAACTGTTTTTT. Protein: CASSRALSDEKLFF.

In this sample, this clonotype turned up many times. This chain joins TRBV2 and TRBJ2-3; D is ambiguous. Germline CDR1 is SNHLY and CDR2 is FYNNEI. V was trimmed by 3 bases and J by 3 bases, leaving 4 bases between them. This CDR3 has 12 residues. The DNA for the CDR3 is TGTGCCAGCAGTGAGGTGACAGATACGCAGTATTTT. This sequence encodes CASSEVTDTQYF.

This clonotype was counted many times. V usage is TRBV20-1 and J usage is TRBJ2-3; D is undetermined. This CDR3 contains 13 residues. Germline V gene sequence: CDR1 DFQATT, CDR2 SNEGSKA (reference sequence). Trimming cost V 4 bases and J 6 bases, with 14 bases left between them. The DNA for the CDR3 is TGCAGTGCTACGACTGTCCCCGTGGATACGCAGTATTTT. Protein: CSATTVPVDTQYF.

The chain has TRBV10-1 and TRBJ2-5; 7 bases are shared with TRBD1. Germline V CDR1 and CDR2: WNHNN, SYGVQD (reference sequence). The CDR3 covers 15 residues. V shed 3 bases and J 0 bases; nucleotides not matched to a gene: 4. The CDR3 protein is CASSDSRGYQETQYF. CDR3 in DNA: TGCGCCAGCAGTGATTCCAGGGGGTACCAAGAGACCCAGTACTTC.

The J gene is TRBJ2-1, the V gene TRBV24-1; 8 positions match TRBD2. With V trimmed by 4 bases and J by 5 bases, 9 bases remained unmatched. Germline CDR1 reads KGHDR; CDR2 reads SFDVKD. The CDR3 totals 16 residues. CDR3 loop: CATSDPGLGRDNEQFF. CDR3 bases: TGTGCCACCAGTGACCCGGGACTAGGTAGAGACAATGAGCAGTTCTTC.

There are a few counts of this clonotype. V gene TRBV5-1 combines with J gene TRBJ2-7, with 7 positions matching TRBD1. This CDR3 comprises 14 residues. Germline V gene sequence: CDR1 SGHRS, CDR2 YFSETQ. V lost 7 bases to trimming and J lost 2 bases; unmatched junction nucleotides: 9. The CDR3 nucleotides read TGCGCCAGCGGACCCGGGACAGACACCTACGAGCAGTACTTC. Translation gives CASGPGTDTYEQYF.

V usage is TRBV19 and J usage is TRBJ2-1; D possibly corresponds to TRBD2 (7 bases). The CDR3 consists of 15 residues. V was shortened by 2 bases and J by 3 bases, with 11 bases between the two germline ends. Per the germline V gene, CDR1 is LNHDA and CDR2 is SQIVND (reference sequence). The CDR3 nucleotides read TGTGCCAGTAGTATATCGGGGGGCCTCTACAATGAGCAGTTCTTC. As protein: CASSISGGLYNEQFF.

The sample holds a few counts of this clonotype. V and J are TRBV7-7 and TRBJ2-3; maybe TRBD1 (6 bases). Germline lookup yields CDR1 SSHAT and CDR2 FNYEAQ (reference sequence). This CDR3 is built from 13 residues. The CDR3 loop reads CATSDSIADTQYF. DNA of the CDR3: TGTGCTACCTCGGACAGTATCGCAGATACGCAGTATTTT.

The genes are TRBV6-5 and TRBJ2-7, with 13 positions matching TRBD2. J lost 2 bases, V lost 2 bases, and 9 bases had no gene match. Germline V gives CDR1 MNHEY, CDR2 SVGAGI. The CDR3 contains 18 residues. DNA of the CDR3: TGTGCCAGCAGTTACGCTCGGACTAGCGGGGGAACCCCCTACGAGCAGTACTTC. Translated: CASSYARTSGGTPYEQYF.

This clonotype was seen repeatedly, ten times or more. This rearrangement joins TRBV29-1 to TRBJ2-7, with 7 bases that match TRBD2. Per the germline V gene, CDR1 is SQVTM and CDR2 is ANQGSEA. CDR3 length: 12 amino acids. V lost 6 bases and J lost 1; bases outside the gene matches: 3. As DNA, the CDR3 is TGCAGCGTCTCTAGCGGATCCTACGAGCAGTACTTC. Its translation is CSVSSGSYEQYF.

The sample holds a few counts of this clonotype. The chain uses TRBV10-3 and TRBJ2-3; a weak D match, TRBD2 (6 bases). Trimming left V 6 bases short and J 2 bases short, with 12 bases between. Germline V CDR1 and CDR2: ENHRY, SYGVKD. CDR3 length: 14 amino acids. CDR3 sequence (DNA): TGTGCCATCAGGGGGGGTCTTGTCACAGATACGCAGTATTTT. Residues: CAIRGGLVTDTQYF.

The chain uses TRBV4-2 and TRBJ2-7; TRBD2 aligns across 12 bases. The germline CDR1 and CDR2 sequences are LGHNA and YNFKEQ. The CDR3 runs to 16 residues. V was clipped by 4 bases and J by 7 bases; unmatched bases: 11. The CDR3 protein is CASSPETGTSGLEQYF. DNA of the CDR3: TGTGCCAGCAGCCCGGAAACCGGGACTAGCGGGCTGGAGCAGTACTTC.

The chain combines TRBV6-6 with TRBJ1-2; TRBD1 agrees at 8 bases. Germline assignment: CDR1 MNHNY and CDR2 SVGAGI (reference sequence). Unmatched junction bases numbered 6, after V lost 4 bases and J lost 8 bases. The CDR3 is 13 amino acids. Here the CDR3 reads CASSFLQGEGYTF. The CDR3 coding sequence is TGTGCCAGCAGTTTCCTACAGGGGGAAGGCTACACCTTC.

This chain joins TRBV20-1 and TRBJ2-7; D is possibly TRBD1 (5 bases). The last part of the DNA fits TRBJ2-5 better; the J call may be wrong. The CDR3 is 15 residues long. CDR1 and CDR2 from the germline V gene are DFQATT and SNEGSKA (reference sequence). The CDR3 DNA reads as TGCAGTGCTAGAGATGGGGCCAGCCGGGAAGAGACCCAGTACTTC. This encodes CSARDGASREETQYF.

The rearrangement joins TRBV7-2 to TRBJ1-5; no firm D call. This CDR3 is 14 amino acids long. Trimming removed 1 base from V and 5 bases from J, with 9 bases in between. CDR1 is SGHTA, CDR2 FQGNSA, per germline. The chain's CDR3 is CASSLVGIDQPQHF. The CDR3 region has the DNA TGTGCCAGCAGCTTAGTGGGGATAGATCAGCCCCAGCATTTT.

This clonotype appeared a few times. The chain employs TRBV20-1 and TRBJ2-3, with unresolved D. V lost 7 bases and J 2 bases, leaving 16 bases between the germline ends. This CDR3 contains 14 residues. The germline V gene encodes CDR1 DFQATT and CDR2 SNEGSKA (reference sequence). In DNA, the CDR3 is TGCAGTGTAAGAGGTCCCGAGCACACAGATACGCAGTATTTT. Protein product: CSVRGPEHTDTQYF.

The sample holds a few counts of this clonotype. The chain is built from TRBV30 and TRBJ2-5, with TRBD1 matching over 8 bases. The CDR3 contains 15 residues. From germline, CDR1 is GTSNPN and CDR2 SVGIG (reference sequence). Unmatched junction bases numbered 6, after V lost 2 bases and J lost 1 base. The CDR3 protein is CAWSRTGSTQETQYF. As DNA, the CDR3 is TGTGCCTGGAGTAGGACAGGGTCCACCCAAGAGACCCAGTACTTC.

This clonotype was counted between two and nine times. The CDR3 nucleotides read TGTGCCAGCAGGAAGTTCTCTGAAGGGAGTGAAGCTTTCTTT. It translates to CASRKFSEGSEAFF. The chain carries TRBV6-2 or TRBV6-3 and TRBJ1-1; no clear D gene. CDR1 and CDR2 from the germline V gene are MNHEY and SVGEGT. The CDR3 is 14 residues long. V gave up 6 bases and J gave up 7 bases, with 18 bases separating them.

This chain connects TRBV9 to TRBJ1-1; the D gene is possibly TRBD1 (6 bases). Trimming cost V 4 bases and J 3 bases, with 13 bases left between them. Per the germline V gene, CDR1 is SGDLS and CDR2 is YYNGEE. This CDR3 has 14 residues. The CDR3 DNA follows: TGTGCCAGCAGCTCCAACAGGGTAGACACTGAAGCTTTCTTT. It codes for CASSSNRVDTEAFF.

The CDR3 nucleotides read TGTGCCAGCAGTTTCAGGGTTTACAATGAGCAGTTCTTC. Residues: CASSFRVYNEQFF. The chain couples TRBV27 to TRBJ2-1; D is perhaps TRBD1 (5 bases). CDR1 is MNHEY, CDR2 SMNVEV, per germline (reference sequence). Deletions cut 3 bases from V and 4 bases from J, with 7 bases between. The CDR3 totals 13 residues.

This clonotype was picked up a small number of times. The chain joins TRBV11-3 to TRBJ2-7, with D perhaps TRBD1 (5 bases). Per germline, CDR1 SGHNT and CDR2 YENEEA. The CDR3 has 13 residues. V lost 5 bases, J lost 6 bases, and 14 bases lay in between. Here the CDR3 DNA reads TGTGCCAGCAGCGCAAGGGGTTCCAGCGAGCAGTACTTC. Protein sequence: CASSARGSSEQYF.

This clonotype has ten or more counts. The chain is built from TRBV7-8 and TRBJ2-5, with TRBD2 matching over 8 bases. The CDR3 extends over 16 amino acids. V lost 1 base to trimming and J lost 1 base; unmatched junction nucleotides: 5. CDR1 SGHVS and CDR2 FQNEAQ come from the germline V gene. CDR3 sequence: CASSLGAGGPQETQYF. The DNA of the CDR3 is TGTGCCAGCAGCTTAGGGGCGGGGGGTCCCCAAGAGACCCAGTACTTC.

This clonotype was seen at least ten times. The chain is built from TRBV5-1 and TRBJ2-6; TRBD1 might be the D (5 bases). Trimming cost V 4 bases and J 2 bases, with 7 bases left between them. Germline lookup yields CDR1 SGHRS and CDR2 YFSETQ. The CDR3 contains 14 residues. Here the CDR3 reads CASSQTAGANVLTF. DNA of the CDR3: TGCGCCAGCAGCCAGACAGCTGGGGCCAACGTCCTGACTTTC.